This TCR beta chain appears in the sequencing data of a study of T cell repertoires in cytomegalovirus infection. Study summary: Signatures in public TCR beta sequences pointed to both CMV infection and matching HLA type.

A note on this clonotype: No antigen is known for it.

TCRdb passed the reads through MiXCR, listing each CDR3 protein once. The sample records around 540,000 distinct CDR3 sequences, roughly a third being singletons. Study results and caveats: Carriers of CMV plus the relevant HLA were identified by cumulative public TCR beta family frequency. The ex vivo response showed dominance by HLA-C-restricted CMV-specific TCR beta clonotypes.

This specimen was cultured PBMCs, taken from culture after CMV antigen stimulation. The sequence derives from a human donor in good health (CMV status not recorded). Some clones in this sample may be carry-over from other donors' samples.

CDR3 loop: CASSSGTGGGHNEQFF. Written as DNA, the CDR3 is TGTGCCAGCAGCTCCGGGACAGGGGGCGGCCACAATGAGCAGTTCTTC. V usage is TRBV7-9 and J usage is TRBJ2-1, with TRBD1 matching over 12 bases. CDR1 and CDR2 from the germline V gene are SEHNR and FQNEAQ (reference sequence). The CDR3 length is 16 residues. The J segment lost 5 bases and the V segment lost 4 bases, leaving 6 bases of the junction unmatched.